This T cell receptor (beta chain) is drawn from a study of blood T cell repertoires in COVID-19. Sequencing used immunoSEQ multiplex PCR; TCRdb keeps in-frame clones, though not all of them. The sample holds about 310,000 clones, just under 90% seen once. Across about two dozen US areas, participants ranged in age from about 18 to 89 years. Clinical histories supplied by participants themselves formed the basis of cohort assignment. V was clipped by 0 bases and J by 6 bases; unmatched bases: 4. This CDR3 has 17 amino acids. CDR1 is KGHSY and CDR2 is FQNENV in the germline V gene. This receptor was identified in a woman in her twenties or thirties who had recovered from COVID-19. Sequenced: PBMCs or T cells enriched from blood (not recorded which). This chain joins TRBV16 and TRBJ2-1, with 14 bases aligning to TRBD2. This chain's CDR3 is CASSQSMGTSGSNEQFF. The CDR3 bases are TGTGCCAGCAGCCAATCTATGGGGACTAGCGGGAGCAATGAGCAGTTCTTC. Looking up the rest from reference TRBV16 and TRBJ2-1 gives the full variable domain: GEEVAQTPKHLVRGEGQKAKLYCAPIKGHSYVFWYQQVLKNEFKFLISFQNENVFDETGMPKERFSAKCLPNSPCSLEIQATKLEDSAVYFCASSQSMGTSGSNEQFFGPGTRLTVL.